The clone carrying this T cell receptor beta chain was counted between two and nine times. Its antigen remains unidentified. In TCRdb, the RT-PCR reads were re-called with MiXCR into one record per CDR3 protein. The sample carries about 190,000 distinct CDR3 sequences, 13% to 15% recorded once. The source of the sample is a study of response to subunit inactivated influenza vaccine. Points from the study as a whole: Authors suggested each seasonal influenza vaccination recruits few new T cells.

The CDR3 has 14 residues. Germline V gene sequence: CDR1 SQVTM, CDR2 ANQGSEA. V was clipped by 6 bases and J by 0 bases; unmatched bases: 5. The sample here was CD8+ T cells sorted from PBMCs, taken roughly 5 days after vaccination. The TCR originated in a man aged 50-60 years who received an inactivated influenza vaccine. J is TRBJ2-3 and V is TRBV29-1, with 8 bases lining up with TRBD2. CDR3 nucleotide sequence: TGCAGCGTCCGGGGGGGGGTTAGCACAGATACGCAGTATTTT. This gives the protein CSVRGGVSTDTQYF.